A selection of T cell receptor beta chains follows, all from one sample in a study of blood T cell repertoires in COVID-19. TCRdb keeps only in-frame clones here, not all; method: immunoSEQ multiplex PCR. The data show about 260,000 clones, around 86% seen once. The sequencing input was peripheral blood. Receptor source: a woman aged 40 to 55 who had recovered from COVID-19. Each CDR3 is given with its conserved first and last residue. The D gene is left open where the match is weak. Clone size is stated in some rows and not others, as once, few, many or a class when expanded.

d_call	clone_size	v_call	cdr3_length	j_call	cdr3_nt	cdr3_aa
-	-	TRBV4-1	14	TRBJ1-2	TGCGCCAGCAGCCAAGAATATTCAGTGTGGGGCTACACCTTC	CASSQEYSVWGYTF
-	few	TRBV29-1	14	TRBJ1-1	TGCAGCGTTGTAGGGAGTCGCATGAACACTGAAGCTTTCTTT	CSVVGSRMNTEAFF
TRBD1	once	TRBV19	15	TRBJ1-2	TGTGCCAGTCGAGCCTCCCGGACAGGGGTATTGGGCTACACCTTC	CASRASRTGVLGYTF
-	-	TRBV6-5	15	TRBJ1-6	TGTGCCAGCAGTTACTCGCGTCCAGGAGGGGCACCCCTCCACTTT	CASSYSRPGGAPLHF
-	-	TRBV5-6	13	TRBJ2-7	TGTGCCAGCAGCGGCGGGACCGAATACGAGCAGTACTTC	CASSGGTEYEQYF
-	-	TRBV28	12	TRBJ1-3	TGTGCCAGCAGTTTTACTGGAAACACCATATATTTT	CASSFTGNTIYF
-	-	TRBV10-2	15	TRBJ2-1	TGCGCCAGCAGTGAGTCGGGGGGAATCGTTAATGAGCAGTTCTTC	CASSESGGIVNEQFF
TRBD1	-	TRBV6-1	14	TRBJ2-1	TGTGCCAGCAGTGAACAGGGGGTTCTCAGTGAGCAGTTCTTC	CASSEQGVLSEQFF
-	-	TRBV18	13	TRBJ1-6	TGTGCCAGCTCACCAACAGAGAATTCACCCCTCCACTTT	CASSPTENSPLHF
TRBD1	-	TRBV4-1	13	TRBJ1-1	TGCGCCAGCAGCCAATGGGACAGCTATGAAGCTTTCTTT	CASSQWDSYEAFF
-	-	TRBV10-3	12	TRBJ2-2	TGTGCCATCAGTGGGGCCCCCGGGGAGCTGTTTTTT	CAISGAPGELFF
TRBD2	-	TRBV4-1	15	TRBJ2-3	TGCGCCAGCAGCCAAGGGGGCGGGGGGACATATACGCAGTATTTT	CASSQGGGGTYTQYF
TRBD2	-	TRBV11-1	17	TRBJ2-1	TGTGCCAGCAGCTTAGCGCAGCTAGCGGGGGACTACAATGAGCAGTTCTTC	CASSLAQLAGDYNEQFF
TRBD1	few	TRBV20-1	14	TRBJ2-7	TGCAGTGCTAGTTTCGCAGGGGGCGCTTACGAGCAGTACTTC	CSASFAGGAYEQYF
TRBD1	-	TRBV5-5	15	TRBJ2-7	TGTGCCAGCAGCTTGGTCGGGGACAGGCCCTACGAGCAGTACTTC	CASSLVGDRPYEQYF
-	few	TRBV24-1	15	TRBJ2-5	TGTGCCACCAGTCCCGGTAGGCAGACTCAAGAGACCCAGTACTTC	CATSPGRQTQETQYF
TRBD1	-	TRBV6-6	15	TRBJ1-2	TGTGCCAGCAGCCCACAGGGGGCCGTTGGCTATGGCTACACCTTC	CASSPQGAVGYGYTF
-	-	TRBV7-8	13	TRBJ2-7	TGTGCCAGCCTCTTTCGGGGCTCCTACGAGCAGTACTTC	CASLFRGSYEQYF
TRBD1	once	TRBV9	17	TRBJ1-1	TGTGCCAGCAGGGATCCGATAACGCCGACAGGGATAACTGAAGCTTTCTTT	CASRDPITPTGITEAFF
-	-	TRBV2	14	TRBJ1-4	TGTGCCAGCAGTGAAGAGGGGGTAAGGGAAAAACTGTTTTTT	CASSEEGVREKLFF
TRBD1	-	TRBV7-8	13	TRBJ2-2	TGTGCCAGCAGCCGACAGGGCACCGGGGAGCTGTTTTTT	CASSRQGTGELFF
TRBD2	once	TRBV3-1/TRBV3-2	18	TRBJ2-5	TGTGCCAGCAGCACCCGGACTAGCGGGGGGGCGATTCCCGAGACCCAGTACTTC	CASSTRTSGGAIPETQYF
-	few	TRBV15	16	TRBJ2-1	TGTGCCACCAGCAGTCCCCAGGCCCTCCAGTACAATGAGCAGTTCTTC	CATSSPQALQYNEQFF
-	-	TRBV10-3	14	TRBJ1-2	TGTGCCATCAGTGAGTCGACAGGCGCCTATGGCTACACCTTC	CAISESTGAYGYTF
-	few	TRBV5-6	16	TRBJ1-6	TGTGCCAGCAGCTCCCTCAGGGAGGGCTATAATTCACCCCTCCACTTT	CASSSLREGYNSPLHF
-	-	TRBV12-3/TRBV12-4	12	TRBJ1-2	TGTGCCAGCAGTTTACCGGGCTATGGCTACACCTTC	CASSLPGYGYTF
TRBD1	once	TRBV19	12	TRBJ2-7	TGTGCCAGTAGAAGGACAGGACAAGAGCAGTACTTC	CASRRTGQEQYF
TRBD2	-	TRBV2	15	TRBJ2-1	TGTGCCAGCAGTGGGTTAGCGGGGGGGCTCAATGAGCAGTTCTTC	CASSGLAGGLNEQFF
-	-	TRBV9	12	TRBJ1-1	TGTGCCAGCAGCGTAGTTAACGGGAGGGCTTTCTTT	CASSVVNGRAFF
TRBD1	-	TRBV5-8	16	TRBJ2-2	TGTGCCAGCAGCGCGAAATCCGGGACAGAAACCGGGGAGCTGTTTTTT	CASSAKSGTETGELFF
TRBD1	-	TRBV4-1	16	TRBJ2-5	TGCGCCAGCAGCCAAGATAGCAGTAGGGGGCGGGAGACCCAGTACTTC	CASSQDSSRGRETQYF
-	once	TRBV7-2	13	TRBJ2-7	TGTGCCAGCAGCCGCCGGGAACCCTACGAGCAGTACTTC	CASSRREPYEQYF
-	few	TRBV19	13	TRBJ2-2	TGTGCCAGTAGGTGGACAGCCACCGGGGAGCTGTTTTTT	CASRWTATGELFF
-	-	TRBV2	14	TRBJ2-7	TGTGCCAGCGGCCGAGGGTCCCAAAGAGACGAGCAGTACTTC	CASGRGSQRDEQYF
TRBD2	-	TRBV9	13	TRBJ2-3	TGTGCCAGCAGTACTAGCGGGGGCGATACGCAGTATTTT	CASSTSGGDTQYF
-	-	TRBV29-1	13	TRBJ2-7	TGCAGCGTTCGTGCTTTGGGGGGCTACGAGCAGTACTTC	CSVRALGGYEQYF
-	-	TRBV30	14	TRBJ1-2	TGTGCCTGGACCCGGGGGAGAGCTAACTATGGCTACACCTTC	CAWTRGRANYGYTF